Listed here is a single TCR beta chain. These data are taken from a study of blood T cell repertoires in COVID-19. Study-level information: Some COVID-19 samples were acute and others convalescent; all came from the United States, Italy and Spain.

The CDR3 extends over 16 amino acids. Germline-derived CDR1 and CDR2 are MNHEY and SVGAGI. Unmatched junction bases numbered 8, after V lost 0 bases and J lost 3 bases. Data came from immunoSEQ multiplex PCR; TCRdb stores just in-frame clones and leaves some out. This sample has approximately 140,000 clones, with about 81% found just once. Participants were aged about 18 to 100 years from around 24 US areas. Membership in each cohort depended on participant-reported clinical history. Sequenced: PBMCs or T cells enriched from blood (not recorded which). This clonotype was obtained from a man aged 35-49 years with acute COVID-19. The chain combines TRBV6-5 with TRBJ2-7; 7 positions agree with TRBD2. CDR3 nucleotide sequence: TGTGCCAGCAGTTACTCCGCGCGGGGAGGGATCTACGAGCAGTACTTC. Residues: CASSYSARGGIYEQYF.